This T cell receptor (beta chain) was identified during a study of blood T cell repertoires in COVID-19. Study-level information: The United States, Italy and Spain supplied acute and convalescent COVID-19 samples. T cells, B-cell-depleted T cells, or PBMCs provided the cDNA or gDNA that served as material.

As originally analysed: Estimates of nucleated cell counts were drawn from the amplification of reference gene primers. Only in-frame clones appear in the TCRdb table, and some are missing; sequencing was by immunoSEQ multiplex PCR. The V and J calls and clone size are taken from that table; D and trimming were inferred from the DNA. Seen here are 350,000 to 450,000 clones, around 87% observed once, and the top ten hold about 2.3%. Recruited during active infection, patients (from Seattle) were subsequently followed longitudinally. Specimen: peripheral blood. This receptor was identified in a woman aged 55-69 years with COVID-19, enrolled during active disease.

The CDR3 DNA reads TGTGCCAGCAGCCCGTCCGCGGGACCCTTCTCCTACGAGCAGTACTTC. Translating gives CASSPSAGPFSYEQYF. The V gene is TRBV11-1, the J gene TRBJ2-7, with a possible D match to TRBD2 (6 bases). The CDR3 totals 16 residues. V was pared by 5 bases and J by 0 bases, with 17 bases between. The V gene's germline CDR1 is SGHAT and CDR2 FQDESV (reference sequence).